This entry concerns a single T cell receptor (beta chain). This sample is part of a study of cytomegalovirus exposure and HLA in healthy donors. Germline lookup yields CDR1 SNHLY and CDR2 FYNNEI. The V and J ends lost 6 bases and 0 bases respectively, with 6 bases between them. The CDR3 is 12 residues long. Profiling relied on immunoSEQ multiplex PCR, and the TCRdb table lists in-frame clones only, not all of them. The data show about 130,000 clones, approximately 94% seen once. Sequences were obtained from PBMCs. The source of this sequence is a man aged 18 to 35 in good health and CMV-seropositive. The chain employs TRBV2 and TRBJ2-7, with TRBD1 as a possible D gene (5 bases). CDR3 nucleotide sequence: TGTGCCAGCAGCGGACACTCCTACGAGCAGTACTTC. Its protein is CASSGHSYEQYF.